This entry describes one TCR beta chain. Its antigen is undetermined. These data come from a study of cytomegalovirus exposure and HLA in healthy donors. On the study more broadly: Earlier sequencing of 150 million to 200 million T cells yielded under 120 million unique TCR beta sequences. Regarding the study as a whole: It was shown in a later analysis that HLA-associated TCR beta chains were more clonally expanded than other, equally common chains. A later analysis linked a missense variant in DCLRE1C to the trimming of TCR beta V and J genes.

The CDR3 has 16 amino acids. The germline V gene has CDR1 LGHNA and CDR2 YNFKEQ. The V end lost 0 bases, the J end lost 7 bases, and 15 bases lay between the germline ends. The PCR employed 60 Vbeta primers together with 13 Jbeta primers. Method: immunoSEQ multiplex PCR; TCRdb's copy keeps in-frame clones and lacks some. The sample shows about 110,000 clones, around 87% of them seen only once. The TCR comes from a man between 40 and 49 years old in good health and CMV-seronegative. The sample consisted of PBMCs. The chain employs TRBV4-2 and TRBJ1-4; D possibly corresponds to TRBD1 (5 bases). The DNA of the CDR3 is TGTGCCAGCAGCCAAGATTCGGGGGGGACGGGTGAAAAACTGTTTTTT. Translating it yields CASSQDSGGTGEKLFF.